This T cell receptor beta chain was identified during a study of persistence of HIV-infected CD4 T cells. Concerning this clone itself: Antigen specificity is unknown.

The stimulus was lysate of CMV-infected fibroblasts, around 9.3 ug/mL. Responding CD4+ T cells were sorted by upregulation of both CD40 ligand and CD69. Germline CDR1 is SGHTS and CDR2 is YDEGEE. The CDR3 runs 15 residues. V was cut by 3 bases and J by 5 bases, with 18 bases left in between. Sequencing used immunoSEQ version 4 in survey mode. Libraries were prepared by immunoSEQ multiplex PCR; TCRdb keeps only in-frame clonotypes and omits some of them. Of approximately 8,000 clones listed, approximately 63% are singletons. This material consisted of CD4+ T cells sorted from PBMCs after roughly 18-hour stimulation, taken from a patient who received antiretroviral therapy. V is TRBV5-8 and J is TRBJ2-7; D tentatively reads TRBD1 or TRBD2 (5 bases each). This receptor was identified in an adult man with HIV who was CMV-seropositive. CDR3 residues: CASSWGFLGLNEQYF. Here the CDR3 DNA reads TGTGCCAGCAGCTGGGGGTTTCTAGGGTTGAACGAGCAGTACTTC.